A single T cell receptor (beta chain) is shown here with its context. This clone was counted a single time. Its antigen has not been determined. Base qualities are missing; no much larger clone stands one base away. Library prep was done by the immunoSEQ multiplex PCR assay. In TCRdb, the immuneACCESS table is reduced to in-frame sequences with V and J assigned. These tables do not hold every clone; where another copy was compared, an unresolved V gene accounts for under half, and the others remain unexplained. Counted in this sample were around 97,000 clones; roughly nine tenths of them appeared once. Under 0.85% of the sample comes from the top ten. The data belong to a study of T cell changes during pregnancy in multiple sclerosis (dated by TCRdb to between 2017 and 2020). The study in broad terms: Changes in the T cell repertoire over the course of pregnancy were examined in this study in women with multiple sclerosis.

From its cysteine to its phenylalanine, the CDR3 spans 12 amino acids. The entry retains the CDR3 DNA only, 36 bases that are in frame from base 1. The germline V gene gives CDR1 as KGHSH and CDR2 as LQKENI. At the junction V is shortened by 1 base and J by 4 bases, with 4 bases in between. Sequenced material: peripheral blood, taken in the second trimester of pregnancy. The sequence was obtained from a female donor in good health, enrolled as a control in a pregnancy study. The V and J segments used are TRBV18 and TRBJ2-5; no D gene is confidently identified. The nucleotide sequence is TGTGCCAGCTCACCACTTATAGAGACCCAGTACTTC. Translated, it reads CASSPLIETQYF.